The rows below give T cell receptor beta chains drawn from one sample of a study of blood T cell repertoires in COVID-19. Sequencing used immunoSEQ multiplex PCR; TCRdb keeps in-frame clones, though not all of them. The top ten hold around a tenth of the sample, which has 45,000 to 55,000 clones, about 79% seen once. Sequencing was done on a sample of peripheral blood. These receptors originate from a man older than 75 with COVID-19, enrolled during active disease. Both conserved end residues are trimmed from each CDR3. A D gene is named only where the DNA matches it firmly.

D gene | V gene | CDR3 protein
NA | TRBV9 | ASSVAGDGYNEQF
NA | TRBV15 | ATSRDGRVNSPLH
TRBD1 | TRBV10-3 | AISPGQGPGEAF
TRBD1 | TRBV19 | ASSQGTGRYGYT
NA | TRBV5-8 | ASSSRRNQPQH
TRBD1 | TRBV15 | ATSFAPGTGVSYNSPLH
NA | TRBV18 | ASSRAGVNEKLF
NA | TRBV11-3 | ASSPGLNTEAF
NA | TRBV5-6 | ASSLGLQGQPQH
NA | TRBV7-9 | ASSQNPWTGSPYEQY
TRBD1 | TRBV9 | ASSVSPPGQGSEKLF
TRBD1 | TRBV2 | ATQGDWNTEAF
NA | TRBV27 | ASSPQSGHLH
NA | TRBV15 | ATSRDRQSNVLT
NA | TRBV5-4 | ASSLDRGGEQY
TRBD1 | TRBV9 | ASGDRGGEKLF
NA | TRBV6-5 | ASSPPQGLGYT
TRBD2 | TRBV5-1 | ASSLSGRGTGELF
TRBD1 | TRBV6-5 | ASRLTGGVEKLF
TRBD1 | TRBV14 | ASSQDPDRVTEAF
NA | TRBV2 | ASSRQETQY
NA | TRBV14 | ASSQGTGPYGYT
TRBD1 | TRBV4-1 | ASSHVDRLNTEAF
TRBD1 | TRBV10-3 | AISESNSGGGYGYT
NA | TRBV4-3 | ASSQDAPVSGNTIY
NA | TRBV6-4 | ASSVGTGRGDTQY
TRBD2 | TRBV4-3 | ASSQRSLAGGADTQY
NA | TRBV24-1 | ATSDSRGGVVADTQY
TRBD1 | TRBV7-2 | ASSLRGGRGYNEQF
NA | TRBV11-3 | ASSPPGSDNEQF
TRBD2 | TRBV4-1 | ASSQGPSGYTDTQY
TRBD1 | TRBV19 | ASSRSGGQTEAF
TRBD2 | TRBV7-9 | ASSALGGGAGLADTQY
TRBD1 | TRBV2 | ASRSGTGKEDTQY
TRBD1 | TRBV6-1 | ASSEGQGAGYT
NA | TRBV11-3 | ASSRGTHSPLH
TRBD1 | TRBV6-5 | ASRRQGATGNTIY
TRBD2 | TRBV5-1 | ASIRGGSTDTQY
TRBD1 | TRBV2 | ASKGAQAGELF
TRBD2 | TRBV5-1 | ASSLESSGEETQY
TRBD2 | TRBV7-3 | ASSSKTSPLYNEQF
NA | TRBV6-6 | ASTAGHNSGNTIY
NA | TRBV12-3/TRBV12-4 | ASEGDSGNTIY
NA | TRBV5-1 | ASSLFDTNYGYT
TRBD1 | TRBV3-1/TRBV3-2 | ASSQARTGGLYNQPQH